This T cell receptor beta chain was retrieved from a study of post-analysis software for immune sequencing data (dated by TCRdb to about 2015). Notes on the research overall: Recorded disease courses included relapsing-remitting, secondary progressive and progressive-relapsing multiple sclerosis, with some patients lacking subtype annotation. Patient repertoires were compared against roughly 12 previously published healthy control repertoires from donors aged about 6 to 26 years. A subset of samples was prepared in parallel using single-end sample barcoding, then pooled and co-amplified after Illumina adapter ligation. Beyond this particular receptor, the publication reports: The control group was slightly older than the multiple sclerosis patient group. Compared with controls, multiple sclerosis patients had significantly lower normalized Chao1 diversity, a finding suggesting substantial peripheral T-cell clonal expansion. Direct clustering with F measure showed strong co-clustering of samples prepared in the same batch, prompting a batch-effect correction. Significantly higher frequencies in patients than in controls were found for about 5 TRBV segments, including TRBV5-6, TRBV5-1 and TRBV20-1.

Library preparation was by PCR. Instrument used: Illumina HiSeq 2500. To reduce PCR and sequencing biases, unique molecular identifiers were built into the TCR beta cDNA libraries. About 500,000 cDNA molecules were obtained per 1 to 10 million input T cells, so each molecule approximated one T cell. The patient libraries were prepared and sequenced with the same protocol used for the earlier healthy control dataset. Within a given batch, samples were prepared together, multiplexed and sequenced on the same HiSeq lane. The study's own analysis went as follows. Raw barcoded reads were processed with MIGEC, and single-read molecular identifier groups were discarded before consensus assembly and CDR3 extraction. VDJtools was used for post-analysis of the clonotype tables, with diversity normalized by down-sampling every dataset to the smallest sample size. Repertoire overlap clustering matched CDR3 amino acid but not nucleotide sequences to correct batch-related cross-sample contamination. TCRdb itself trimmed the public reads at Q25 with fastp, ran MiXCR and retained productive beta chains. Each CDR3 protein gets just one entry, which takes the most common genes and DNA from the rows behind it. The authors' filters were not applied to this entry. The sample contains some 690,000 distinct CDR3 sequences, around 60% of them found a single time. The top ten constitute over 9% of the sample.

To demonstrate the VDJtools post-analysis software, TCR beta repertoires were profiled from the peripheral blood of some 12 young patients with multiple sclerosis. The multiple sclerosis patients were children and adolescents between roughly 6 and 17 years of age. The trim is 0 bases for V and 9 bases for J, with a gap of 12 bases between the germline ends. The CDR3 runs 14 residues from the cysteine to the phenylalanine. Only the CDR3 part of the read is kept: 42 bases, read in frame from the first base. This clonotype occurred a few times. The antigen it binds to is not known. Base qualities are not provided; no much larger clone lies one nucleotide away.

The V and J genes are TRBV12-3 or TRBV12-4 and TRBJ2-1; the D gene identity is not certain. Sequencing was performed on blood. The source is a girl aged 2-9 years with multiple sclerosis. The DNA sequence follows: TGTGCCAGCAGTTTAGCGTTGAGGACGGGTGAGCAGTTCTTC. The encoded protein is CASSLALRTGEQFF.